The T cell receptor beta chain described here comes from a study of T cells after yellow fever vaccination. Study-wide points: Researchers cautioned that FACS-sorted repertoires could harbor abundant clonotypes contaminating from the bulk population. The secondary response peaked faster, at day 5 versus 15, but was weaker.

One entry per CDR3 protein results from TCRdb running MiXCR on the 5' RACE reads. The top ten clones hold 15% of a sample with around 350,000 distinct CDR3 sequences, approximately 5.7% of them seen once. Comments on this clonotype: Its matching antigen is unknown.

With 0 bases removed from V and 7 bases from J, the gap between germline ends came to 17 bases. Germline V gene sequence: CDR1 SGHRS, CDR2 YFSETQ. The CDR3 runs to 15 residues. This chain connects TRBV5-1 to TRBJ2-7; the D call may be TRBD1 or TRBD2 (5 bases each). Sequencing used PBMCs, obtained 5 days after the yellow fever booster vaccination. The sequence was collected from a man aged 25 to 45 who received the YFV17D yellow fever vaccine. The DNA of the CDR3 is TGCGCCAGCAGCTTGGGGGGACCCCCGTCGACAGAGCAGTACTTC. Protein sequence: CASSLGGPPSTEQYF.